Only a few counts were recorded for the clone carrying this T cell receptor beta chain. This entry comes from a study of T cells in Graves' hyperthyroidism and ophthalmopathy. Study at large: Specimen type is peripheral blood, collected at initial diagnosis prior to any treatment.

TCR beta CDR3 region amplification was performed from RNA transcripts. When the TCR CDR3 underwent first-round RT-PCR, the HTBI primer set was used. TCRdb re-analysed the multiplex PCR reads in MiXCR, keeping a single row per CDR3 protein. The sample has about 560,000 distinct CDR3 sequences, roughly 17% seen once; the top ten hold 15% to 20%. Trimming removed 1 base from V and 10 bases from J, with 17 bases in between. There are 15 residues in the CDR3. Looked up from germline, CDR1 is SGHAT and CDR2 is FQDESV (reference sequence). Over 18 months, lack of ophthalmopathy progression marked Graves' hyperthyroidism as stable.

The TCR originated in a woman between 18 and 30 years old with Graves' hyperthyroidism. The gene calls are TRBV11-1 and TRBJ2-1, with D hard to call. The sample consisted of blood. For the CDR3, the DNA is TGTGCCAGCAGCTTAGGGGCGGTGGGATATAGGGAGCAGTTCTTC. Residues: CASSLGAVGYREQFF.